The sequence of this T cell receptor beta chain was determined in a study of T-cell memory formation after mild COVID-19. Study-wide background: TCR clusters were mostly donor specific.

Study outcomes and limitations: A second wave of clones peaked on day 37, and their SARS-CoV-2 specificity went unconfirmed. For contracting clones, CD4+ ones sat mainly in CM and EM, CD8+ in EMRA.

TCRdb independently ran MiXCR on the 5' RACE reads; one entry per CDR3 protein. The sample has more than 300,000 distinct CDR3 sequences, 20% to 25% seen once. In this sample, this clonotype turned up once. Its antigen is as yet unknown. CDR1 MNHEY and CDR2 SVGAGI come from the germline V gene. V shed 2 bases and J shed 4 bases, with 11 bases lying between them. The CDR3 sequence is 14 residues long. The chain recombines TRBV6-5 with TRBJ1-1; D gene unclear. The sequenced sample was PBMCs or a T cell subset sorted from them (not recorded which). The TCR was taken from a man younger than 30 who had mild COVID-19 (a few samples of this study predate the infection). Cell type and time point are not known. This chain's CDR3 is CASSYGVGGTEAFF. DNA for the CDR3: TGTGCCAGCAGTTACGGGGTTGGTGGCACTGAAGCTTTCTTT.